This entry lists 27 T cell receptor beta chains sequenced from one sample in a study of identical twins. From the 5' RACE reads, TCRdb called clonotypes with MiXCR, one entry per CDR3 protein. In the table there are 250,000 to 350,000 distinct CDR3 sequences, roughly 8.6% of which are singletons. These data are also associated with another study on yellow fever vaccine responses in identical twins.

Sequencing was carried out using memory (CD45RO+) T cells sorted from blood. All receptors derive from a woman aged 18-29 years in good health.

The J gene is TRBJ1-5, the V gene TRBV18; D possibly corresponds to TRBD1 (5 bases). Germline CDR1 reads KGHSH; CDR2 reads LQKENI. CDR3 size: 14 residues. Trimming took off 6 bases at V and 4 bases at J, with 13 bases between the two ends. This CDR3 reads CASSSGTANQPQHF. The CDR3 DNA reads as TGTGCCAGCTCCTCCGGGACGGCTAATCAGCCCCAGCATTTT. The whole variable domain, remainder taken from reference TRBV18 and TRBJ1-5, is NAGVMQNPRHLVRRRGQEARLRCSPMKGHSHVYWYRQLPEEGLKFMVYLQKENIIDESGMPKERFSAEFPKEGPSILRIQQVVRGDSAAYFCASSSGTANQPQHFGDGTRLSIL.

This clonotype appeared a few times. The CDR3 sequence: CASRDRDRGSGANVLTF. The CDR3, as DNA: TGTGCCAGCCGAGACCGGGACAGGGGATCTGGGGCCAACGTCCTGACTTTC. The chain joins TRBV28 to TRBJ2-6, with 10 bases aligning to TRBD1. V lost 8 bases, J lost 1 base, and 8 bases stayed unmatched. Germline-derived CDR1 and CDR2 are MDHEN and SYDVKM. The length of the CDR3 is 17 residues.

In this sample, this clonotype turned up a few times. The chain carries TRBV5-1 and TRBJ2-1; D remains unclear. This CDR3 is 16 amino acids long. Germline lookup yields CDR1 SGHRS and CDR2 YFSETQ. V lost 0 bases to trimming and J lost 5 bases, with 15 bases between them. This CDR3 is CASSLGPLGPNNEQFF. CDR3 in DNA: TGCGCCAGCAGCTTGGGGCCCCTGGGCCCGAACAATGAGCAGTTCTTC.

The chain couples TRBV7-7 to TRBJ2-3; the match to TRBD2 covers 7 bases. CDR1 is SSHAT and CDR2 is FNYEAQ in the germline V gene (reference sequence). V lost 4 bases to trimming and J lost 4 bases; unmatched junction nucleotides: 14. There are 17 residues in the CDR3. In nucleotides, the CDR3 is TGTGCCAGCAGCTCAGCCCCGGGACCGGGGGGTCCAGATACGCAGTATTTT. It is translated as CASSSAPGPGGPDTQYF.

In its sample, this clonotype was seen many times. V and J are TRBV28 and TRBJ2-7; 9 bases are shared with TRBD1. V trimming: 1 base; J trimming: 3 bases; junction bases outside the gene matches: 7. The CDR3 extends over 16 amino acids. The germline V gene encodes CDR1 MDHEN and CDR2 SYDVKM. Here the CDR3 DNA reads TGTGCCAGCAGTTTATTCAAAACAGGGGGCGACTACGAGCAGTACTTC. Its translation: CASSLFKTGGDYEQYF.

The chain employs TRBV6-6 and TRBJ1-4; D remains ambiguous. V was trimmed by 7 bases and J by 4 bases, leaving 7 bases between them. The CDR3 length is 12 residues. Germline V gene lookup returns CDR1 MNHNY and CDR2 SVGAGI (reference sequence). The CDR3 region is CASTRNNEKLFF. CDR3 nucleotides: TGTGCCAGCACCAGGAATAATGAAAAACTGTTTTTT.

This clonotype has only a few counts. This chain links TRBV9 with TRBJ2-3; 8 nucleotides line up with TRBD2. V was clipped by 3 bases and J by 5 bases; unmatched bases: 8. The CDR3 length is 15 residues. CDR1 is SGDLS, CDR2 YYNGEE, per germline. The CDR3 spells CASSAGGGLGDTQYF. The DNA of the CDR3 is TGTGCCAGCAGCGCGGGGGGGGGGCTAGGAGATACGCAGTATTTT.

This chain connects TRBV19 to TRBJ2-5; D might be TRBD2 (5 bases). The CDR3 is 16 amino acids. The germline V and J ends were trimmed by 1 base and 2 bases, with 14 bases remaining between them. Germline assignment: CDR1 LNHDA and CDR2 SQIVND (reference sequence). The CDR3, as DNA: TGTGCCAGTAGTATAGTGGCTAGCTCGCCTCAAGAGACCCAGTACTTC. Protein product: CASSIVASSPQETQYF. Combining the CDR3 with reference TRBV19 and TRBJ2-5 gives the whole variable domain DGGITQSPKYLFRKEGQNVTLSCEQNLNHDAMYWYRQDPGQGLRLIYYSQIVNDFQKGDIAEGYSVSREKKESFPLTVTSAQKNPTAFYLCASSIVASSPQETQYFGPGTRLLVL.

This clonotype was picked up a small number of times. The chain links TRBV11-2 to TRBJ2-7; D is tentatively TRBD1 or TRBD2 (5 bases each). Between the trimmed V and J ends, which lost 5 bases and 6 bases, there was a span of 17 bases. Per germline, CDR1 SGHAT and CDR2 FQNNGV. This CDR3 is built from 14 residues. CDR3 nucleotide sequence: TGTGCCAGCAGCACTTCTTGGGGGTCGGTCGAGCAGTACGTC. Translation gives CASSTSWGSVEQYV.

This clonotype was seen many times. As DNA, the CDR3 is TGTGCCAGCTCCCTTTACTCGGTCCCCTCCTACAATGAGCAGTTCTTC. This sequence encodes CASSLYSVPSYNEQFF. The chain employs TRBV18 and TRBJ2-1; D is ambiguous. The CDR3 has 16 amino acids. From germline, CDR1 is KGHSH and CDR2 LQKENI. The V end lost 6 bases, the J end lost 0 bases, and 15 bases lay between the germline ends.

The rearrangement uses TRBV28 and TRBJ1-4, with 7 bases fitting TRBD1. The CDR3 loop spans 15 amino acids. V lost 5 bases and J lost 5; bases outside the gene matches: 8. Per the germline V gene, CDR1 is MDHEN and CDR2 is SYDVKM. CDR3: CASSQRQGLNEKLFF. CDR3 nucleotides: TGTGCCAGCAGTCAACGACAGGGACTAAATGAAAAACTGTTTTTT.

V is TRBV27 and J is TRBJ2-7; 10 bases agree with TRBD2. The CDR3 covers 14 residues. Germline loops: CDR1 MNHEY, CDR2 SMNVEV (reference sequence). Trimming took 7 bases from V and 5 from J; bases not matched to a gene: 8. The CDR3 coding sequence is TGTGCCAGCAAGGGACTAGCGCTTTTAGACGAGCAGTACTTC. This translates into CASKGLALLDEQYF.

The genes are TRBV29-1 and TRBJ1-5; perhaps TRBD1 as D (6 bases). V gave up 6 bases and J gave up 5 bases, with 14 bases separating them. The CDR3 loop spans 13 amino acids. Germline V CDR1 and CDR2: SQVTM, ANQGSEA. The CDR3: CSVAGTTDQPQHF. The CDR3 DNA sequence: TGCAGCGTGGCCGGGACAACCGATCAGCCCCAGCATTTT.

The rearrangement uses TRBV2 and TRBJ2-1; no definite D call. Trimming took off 6 bases at V and 6 bases at J, with 9 bases between the two ends. Germline CDR1 is SNHLY and CDR2 is FYNNEI. This CDR3 has 12 amino acids. CDR3 residues: CASRAFGNEQFF. CDR3 sequence (DNA): TGTGCCAGCAGGGCCTTTGGCAATGAGCAGTTCTTC.

This clonotype showed up just a few times. V usage is TRBV28 and J usage is TRBJ1-1, with D unclear. Between the trimmed V and J ends, which lost 6 bases and 5 bases, there was a span of 16 bases. CDR1 is MDHEN, CDR2 SYDVKM, per germline. The CDR3 contains 14 residues. The CDR3 loop is CASSQPGSGTEAFF. CDR3 in DNA: TGTGCCAGCAGCCAACCGGGAAGTGGAACTGAAGCTTTCTTT.

This chain joins TRBV6-1 and TRBJ2-1; 10 nucleotides align to TRBD2. Germline-derived CDR1 and CDR2 are MNHNS and SASEGT. This CDR3 is 15 amino acids long. Losses at the gene ends were 2 bases for V and 11 bases for J; bases not matched to a gene: 9. CDR3 sequence: CASSERSGGASKQFF. For the CDR3, the DNA is TGTGCCAGCAGTGAAAGAAGCGGGGGGGCCAGTAAGCAGTTCTTC.

This chain uses TRBV5-1 with TRBJ1-1, with 8 bases identical to TRBD1. Trimming took 4 bases from V and 7 from J; bases not matched to a gene: 6. In germline, CDR1 is SGHRS, CDR2 YFSETQ. The CDR3 is made up of 13 amino acids. DNA for the CDR3: TGCGCCAGCAGCGCTGGACAGGGCATTGAAGCTTTCTTT. Amino acid sequence: CASSAGQGIEAFF.

The sample holds many counts of this clonotype. This rearrangement joins TRBV4-2 to TRBJ2-3; TRBD2 aligns across 11 bases. The trim removed 0 bases at V and 7 bases at J, leaving 12 bases unmatched. Germline V gives CDR1 LGHNA, CDR2 YNFKEQ. The CDR3 length is 18 residues. CDR3 loop: CASSQDWARIAGGNTQYF. The CDR3 DNA reads as TGTGCCAGCAGCCAAGATTGGGCGAGGATAGCGGGGGGGAATACGCAGTATTTT.

This sequence joins TRBV28 and TRBJ2-3; the D gene is possibly TRBD1 (6 bases). V was clipped by 11 bases and J by 2 bases, with 14 bases between them. Germline V gives CDR1 MDHEN, CDR2 SYDVKM. The CDR3 is made up of 13 amino acids. The CDR3 protein is CAAAGVATDTQYF. For the CDR3, the DNA is TGTGCCGCGGCAGGGGTAGCCACAGATACGCAGTATTTT.

This clonotype has a count of ten or more. The gene calls are TRBV29-1 and TRBJ1-2; the D is unclear. The CDR3 contains 12 residues. In germline, CDR1 is SQVTM, CDR2 ANQGSEA. Trimming left V 6 bases short and J 2 bases short, with 10 bases between. In DNA form, the CDR3 reads TGCAGCGTCGGAGGTGGGAACTATGGCTACACCTTC. This gives the protein CSVGGGNYGYTF.

Ten or more counts support this clonotype. The chain couples TRBV3-1 to TRBJ1-2, with D unresolved. The V gene's germline CDR1 is LGHDT and CDR2 YNNKEL (reference sequence). V lost 0 bases to trimming and J lost 4 bases, with 9 bases between them. The CDR3 contains 14 residues. The CDR3 reads CASSQDRSIYGYTF. In DNA, the CDR3 is TGTGCCAGCAGCCAAGATCGATCTATCTATGGCTACACCTTC.

This clonotype was detected ten times or more. The J gene is TRBJ1-1, the V gene TRBV5-1; D perhaps matches TRBD1 (5 bases). The germline V gene encodes CDR1 SGHRS and CDR2 YFSETQ. The CDR3 extends over 14 amino acids. V gave up 0 bases and J gave up 4 bases, with 10 bases separating them. In DNA, the CDR3 is TGCGCCAGCAGCTTGGAGTCAGGGAGCACTGAAGCTTTCTTT. It is translated as CASSLESGSTEAFF.

The chain couples TRBV20-1 to TRBJ1-6; D is ambiguous. V lost 2 bases to trimming and J lost 7 bases, with 9 bases between them. The CDR3 covers 13 residues. Germline lookup yields CDR1 DFQATT and CDR2 SNEGSKA (reference sequence). The CDR3 DNA is TGCAGTGCTAGACCGGACGGGAATTCACCCCTCCACTTT. It specifies CSARPDGNSPLHF.

In its sample, this clonotype was seen a few times. The CDR3 reads CASSLQDGLVGRVRSTDTQYF. The CDR3 DNA reads as TGTGCCAGCAGCTTACAGGACGGGCTCGTCGGCCGAGTGCGAAGCACAGATACGCAGTATTTT. The rearrangement links TRBV11-1 to TRBJ2-3; D gene unclear. Trimming took 2 bases from V and 0 from J, leaving 27 bases between them. The V gene's germline CDR1 is SGHAT and CDR2 FQDESV (reference sequence). The CDR3 contains 21 residues.

This clonotype was observed a handful of times. The DNA for the CDR3 is TGCAGTGCTATTAAGCGGTCGAGAGGGTTCTTCTACAATGAGCAGTTCTTC. This gives the protein CSAIKRSRGFFYNEQFF. The chain employs TRBV20-1 and TRBJ2-1; tentatively, D is TRBD2 (5 bases). Looked up from germline, CDR1 is DFQATT and CDR2 is SNEGSKA (reference sequence). V lost 4 bases and J lost 3, with 22 bases in between. The CDR3 spans 17 residues.

This clonotype showed up just a few times. The chain links TRBV7-9 to TRBJ1-2, with TRBD1 matching over 10 bases. Germline V gives CDR1 SEHNR, CDR2 FQNEAQ (reference sequence). This CDR3 is built from 14 residues. V trimming: 0 bases; J trimming: 13 bases; junction bases outside the gene matches: 8. In nucleotides, the CDR3 is TGTGCCAGCAGCTTAGCGGGCGGACAGGGGGTTTGCACCTTC. Its protein is CASSLAGGQGVCTF.

This clonotype showed up just a few times. The rearrangement joins TRBV7-6 to TRBJ2-1; 13 nucleotides line up with TRBD2. The V and J ends lost 5 bases and 4 bases, in that order; junction bases with no gene match: 17. The V gene's germline CDR1 is SGHVS and CDR2 FNYEAQ. The CDR3 loop spans 20 amino acids. For the CDR3, the DNA is TGTGCCAGCAGCCCCAGAGAATCAGGGACTAGCGGGAAACGATACAATGAGCAGTTCTTC. Its protein product is CASSPRESGTSGKRYNEQFF.